This is a list of T cell receptor beta chains from one sample in a study of blood T cell repertoires in COVID-19. Libraries were prepared by immunoSEQ multiplex PCR; TCRdb keeps only in-frame clonotypes and omits some of them. Found here are 490,000 or so clones, around nine tenths of them singletons; the top ten hold less than 2%. The specimen sequenced was PBMCs or T cells enriched from blood (not recorded which). These receptors were taken from a woman in her 40s who had recovered from COVID-19. Both conserved end residues are part of each CDR3. The D gene is left open where the match is weak. Size is stated for part of the rows, as once, few or many counts, or as a class when the clone is expanded.

d_gene	v_gene	j_gene	abundance	CDR3aa
-	TRBV3-1/TRBV3-2	TRBJ2-1	-	CASSQVAQEQFF
-	TRBV4-1	TRBJ1-1	-	CASSQERHGTTEAFF
-	TRBV11-2	TRBJ1-1	-	CASSLLSSLNTEAFF
-	TRBV5-6	TRBJ1-2	-	CASSLFDRPVEGYTF
-	TRBV19	TRBJ1-6	-	CASSMGRDSTYNSPLHF
-	TRBV12-5	TRBJ1-5	-	CASGFGTPIRGNQPQHF
-	TRBV6-5	TRBJ2-7	-	CASSYGRDREQYF
TRBD1	TRBV19	TRBJ2-6	many	CASVSGTGLTGANVLTF
TRBD1	TRBV2	TRBJ2-5	-	CASSKDRGRSETQYF
-	TRBV29-1	TRBJ1-5	once	CSVYLSYPGPQHF
TRBD1	TRBV18	TRBJ1-2	-	CASSPGTEPNYGYTF
-	TRBV7-2	TRBJ2-5	-	CASSPDRRETQYF
-	TRBV29-1	TRBJ2-1	-	CSGRVGPHEQFF
TRBD1	TRBV5-1	TRBJ1-4	-	CASSPDGGQVEKLFF
TRBD2	TRBV9	TRBJ2-7	-	CAQRSGGSSYEQYF
-	TRBV11-3	TRBJ2-5	-	CASSLFAENQETQYF
-	TRBV23-1	TRBJ2-7	-	CASSHPGDHEQYF
-	TRBV5-1	TRBJ1-1	once	CASRPLALDSLNTEAFF
TRBD2	TRBV4-3	TRBJ2-2	-	CASSQPGLAGVANTGELFF
-	TRBV19	TRBJ1-2	-	CASSPERGGYTF
TRBD2	TRBV7-9	TRBJ2-3	-	CASSFAGTSGTDTQYF
-	TRBV6-4	TRBJ1-2	-	CASSDWGRGYGYTF
-	TRBV7-8	TRBJ2-2	-	CASSQLGSSYTGELFF
-	TRBV3-1/TRBV3-2	TRBJ1-1	-	CASSQPDRYGGTEAFF
-	TRBV5-1	TRBJ2-5	-	CASSSGQYQETQYF
-	TRBV6-6	TRBJ2-2	-	CASSPGGQLTNTGELFF
-	TRBV27	TRBJ1-2	-	CASSLQGWGYGYTF
TRBD2	TRBV6-2/TRBV6-3	TRBJ2-5	-	CASSYGREGRGETQYF
-	TRBV27	TRBJ1-2	-	CASRGSSGIFYGYTF
TRBD1	TRBV19	TRBJ2-7	-	CASSIGRGRPYEQYF
-	TRBV5-1	TRBJ2-2	once	CASSQQDGWELFF
TRBD1	TRBV5-4	TRBJ1-1	-	CASSFSRGITEAFF
-	TRBV2	TRBJ2-1	-	CASSEGQGQGINEQFF
-	TRBV4-3	TRBJ1-3	-	CASSQDSLGSGNTIYF
TRBD1	TRBV6-5	TRBJ1-1	-	CASRYNRGGTEAFF
-	TRBV7-2	TRBJ1-5	-	CASSPRGGNQPQHF
-	TRBV4-2	TRBJ2-2	-	CASSQELLAGELFF
TRBD2	TRBV7-2	TRBJ2-1	once	CASSLEISGGKEQFF
-	TRBV29-1	TRBJ1-2	-	CSVVDGGADGYTF
-	TRBV9	TRBJ1-5	-	CASSREGVDQPQHF
-	TRBV10-2	TRBJ2-4	-	CATRETPGDIQYF
TRBD2	TRBV10-1	TRBJ2-7	once	CASSEQSGTSSYEQYF
TRBD1	TRBV13	TRBJ2-3	-	CASSLGGTGGSDTQYF
-	TRBV11-3	TRBJ2-3	-	CASSRSEGHGGTDTQYF
-	TRBV6-2/TRBV6-3	TRBJ1-1	few	CASSYLRGGTEAFF
TRBD1	TRBV2	TRBJ1-2	-	CASSGTGRSYTF